This entry describes one TCR beta chain. This clone has just one count. Its antigen remains unidentified. Nothing much larger sits one base from this clone, and base qualities are not available. The cohort was made up of under 800 healthy bone marrow donors. At the time of sampling, every cohort member was nominally healthy, though immune exposures that went unrecorded were likely present. The donor tested CMV seronegative and was one of the 352 seronegative cohort members. Every donor gave a peripheral blood sample, and the peripheral blood mononuclear cells from that sample were used for TCR beta sequencing. The Qiagen DNeasy Blood Extraction Kit was used to extract genomic DNA from the blood cell samples. This record comes from a study of cytomegalovirus exposure and HLA in healthy donors (dated by TCRdb to about 2017). Regarding the study in general: An earlier analysis of about 560 of the donors reported 276 Gb of sequence data and 95 million to 140 million unique TCR beta sequences obtained from about 180 million T cells. An early release that covered some 630 HLA-typed donors contained about 300 gigabases of sequencing data and some 87 million unique TCR sequences. Of the 300 to 500 genotyped donors, roughly 76% were placed in the genetic ancestry cluster associated with self-reported Caucasian donors. The aim of the study was to test whether cataloging public T cell receptors could identify signatures of past pathogen exposure. The study profiled the T cell repertoires of hundreds of subjects by immunosequencing and related them to cytomegalovirus serostatus. Besides the first cohort of approximately 670 subjects, a separate validation cohort made up of around 120 different subjects was used. To predict cytomegalovirus infection status, the study combined high-throughput TCR immunosequencing, statistical association of individual TCRs with disease status, and machine learning. To study patterns of TCR occurrence, a later analysis re-analyzed previously published TCR beta repertoires from 666 donors and added high-resolution HLA genotyping. The later analysis used no new phenotypic data to find candidate immune exposures, relying instead on TCR beta sequences and their occurrence across donors. To decide whether each TCR beta V gene segment behaved as functional or pseudogenic, an earlier analysis of 587 of the donors relied on high-throughput TCR beta sequencing. Donor age, sex, ethnicity and CMV serostatus were collected together with the repertoire data. A later genetic analysis used genome-wide SNP genotypes for about three fifths of the 666 donors, treating that subset as a discovery cohort. All discovery cohort repertoires had been generated using a single sequencing platform. Both class I and class II loci were covered by HLA typing, at four-digit resolution. Typing coverage differed by locus: A, B, C, DRB1 and DQB1 were typed in roughly 629-640 donors, DQA1 in 522, DPA1 in roughly 590, and DPB1 in 400 to 480. A few DR-DQ haplotypes were treated as single units for association and clustering because of strong linkage in the cohort. On average, around 200,000 unique TCR beta nucleotide sequences were sequenced per donor among about 400 genotyped donors of the cohort, with roughly 18% of those sequences being non-productive. Broad study findings and their caveats: Because HLA typing was missing for some donors at each locus, association tests included only the typed subset. Because counts were too low, seventeen rarely observed V segments, including chromosome 9 orphons, were excluded from the earlier analysis of about 500 of the donors. Linkage disequilibrium might explain the correlated functional status among segregating V segments, but an unknown experimental factor could not be excluded. In a later analysis, most CMV-associated TCR beta chains were found to appear HLA-restricted, with HLA associations seemingly driven largely by CMV exposure. In a later analysis, several top co-occurrence clusters were reported to appear linked to parvovirus B19, influenza, CMV and Epstein-Barr virus. Cytomegalovirus status was reported to be diagnosed by the classifier with high specificity and sensitivity in both the original and validation cohorts. A group of highly shared sequence variants was considered likely to be a technical artifact of the sequencing pipeline. A further reported finding was that TCR beta sequences accurately predicted the HLA-A and HLA-B alleles for most subjects in the first cohort. Strong co-occurrence of HLA alleles, especially DR and DQ, made assigning TCR associations to individual alleles difficult. It was suggested by the authors that the approach could potentially be generalized to other disease states and immunological phenotypes. The presence/absence analyses assumed that sequencing depth was roughly uniform across donors, and that assumption may not be true. Some IMGT-functional V segments, including TRBV6-2 and TRBV6-3, could not be distinguished by the 87-base-pair reads and were therefore excluded. A few of the identified cytomegalovirus-associated TCR beta chains were confirmed in vitro to be specific for cytomegalovirus antigens. This cohort had only TCR beta chains sequenced, and the lack of alpha or paired-chain data limited which features could be detected. In an earlier analysis of approximately 600 of the donors, most TCR beta V segments were observed in productive rearrangements about 90% or about 30% of the time, broadly matching IMGT annotations. CMV serostatus was the only immune exposure information available for the cohort. A later genetic analysis associated a missense DCLRE1C variant with V-gene and J-gene trimming of TCR beta chains, and an independent cohort replicated the association. Compared with equally common non-associated chains, HLA-associated TCR beta chains in a later analysis were more clonally expanded and had lower generation probabilities. A later genetic analysis reported fewer N-insertions in productive TCRs among donors in an Asian-associated ancestry cluster than the approximately 700-donor mean. Most TCR sequences were seen in very few donors, while some public TCRs were found in many individuals. At a false discovery rate of 0.05, a later analysis linked fewer than 20,000 TCR beta sequences to specific HLA alleles. The study listed 150 to 200 TCR beta chains as associated with cytomegalovirus. In a later analysis, TCR association rates were found to vary across HLA loci, with the most associated TCRs seen for DRB1 alleles and the fewest for HLA-C alleles.

The library relied on the immunoSEQ multiplex PCR assay. A mixture of 60 forward primers for TCR Vbeta segments and 13 reverse primers for TCR Jbeta segments was used in the multiplex PCR. The CDR3 region of rearranged TCR beta genes was amplified from genomic DNA by a multiplex PCR assay. The amplified TCR beta libraries were sequenced on the Illumina HiSeq System as 87-base-pair reads. The authors processed their data as follows. Across the roughly 640 repertoires, a later analysis counted 78 million or so unique TCR beta chains, around 10 million of which were shared by at least two donors. Raw reads were error-corrected and collapsed into unique sequences by a nearest-neighbor algorithm in which closely related sequences were merged to remove PCR and sequencing errors. V, D and J gene segments were assigned by aligning CDR3 sequences to IMGT reference sequences. Each retained sequence needed at least a six-nucleotide match to both a V gene segment and a J gene segment. A rearrangement counted as productive if the CDR3 had no stop codons and remained in frame with V and J, and every other rearrangement counted as non-productive. Following IMGT convention, CDR3 was defined as the stretch from the second conserved V-encoded cysteine up to the conserved J-encoded phenylalanine. The earlier analysis of about 640 of the donors excluded any sequence lacking an unambiguous match to a single V gene segment. An earlier analysis of fewer than 750 of the donors classified V segments as functional when productive rearrangements were above 56.7% and as segregating when the standard deviation between donors was above 5%. A statistical classification framework was built for diagnosing cytomegalovirus status from the catalog of TCR beta chain sequences. V and J gene assignment, in a later analysis, came from comparing TCR nucleotide sequences with IMGT/GENE-DB human TR gene sequences. A later analysis assigned CDR3 sequences and most-parsimonious VDJ recombination scenarios with the TCRdist pipeline. In a later analysis, each TCR beta chain was defined by its CDR3 amino acid sequence together with its V-gene family, and reads without a unique V-gene family were excluded. To address suspected cross-contamination and a sequencing artifact, a later analysis removed 550 to 750 highly shared, low-generation-probability nucleotide sequences. In a later analysis, a clonal expansion index was calculated for each public chain from normalized within-repertoire ranks of inferred template counts. In a later analysis, generation probabilities were computed using a VDJ recombination model fitted to out-of-frame rearrangements, and the results were checked against IGoR. Hypergeometric tests were used in a later analysis to score TCR-TCR, TCR-HLA and TCR-CMV co-occurrence, with a repertoire-size bias correction applied to the TCR pairs. A later analysis estimated false discovery rates by permuting HLA or CMV assignments 20 times. In a later analysis, co-occurring TCRs were grouped using DBSCAN, with TCRdist sequence similarity added in when clustering inside HLA-allele-positive subsets. Repertoires with fewer than 30,000 or more than 120,000 public chains were left out of co-occurrence clustering, as were a handful of repertoires with anomalous nucleotide sharing. TCRdb limited this immuneACCESS table to in-frame rearrangements with V and J called. A share of clones is missing; checked studies link under half to unresolved V genes, and the rest is unexplained. That table furnishes V, J and clone size, whereas the DNA furnished D and trimming. The sample data list some 190,000 clones, and 65% to 80% of these were observed just once. The top ten clones comprise roughly 0.99% of the sample.

The CDR3 holds 14 amino acids from the cysteine to the phenylalanine. The entry retains the CDR3 DNA only, 42 bases that are in frame from base 1. CDR1 SGHNT and CDR2 YENEEA were looked up in the germline V gene. The junction shows trimming of 6 bases on V and 5 bases on J, and the gene matches do not reach 4 bases of it. Sequenced: PBMCs. This receptor was identified in a middle-aged woman in good health and CMV-seronegative. This sequence uses TRBV11-3 and TRBJ1-1, with 12 central nucleotides matching TRBD1. The DNA sequence reads TGTGCCAGCAGGGGACAGGGGGCAGGGACTGAAGCTTTCTTT. Its protein product is CASRGQGAGTEAFF. Joined to the reference TRBV11-3 and TRBJ1-1 proteins, this CDR3 gives the full variable domain: EAGVVQSPRYKIIEKKQPVAFWCNPISGHNTLYWYLQNLGQGPELLIRYENEEAVDDSQLPKDRFSAERLKGVDSTLKIQPAELGDSAVYLCASRGQGAGTEAFFGQGTRLTVV.